One and the same sample provided the 22 T cell receptor beta chains below, sequenced in a study of blood T cell repertoires in COVID-19. Data came from immunoSEQ multiplex PCR; TCRdb stores just in-frame clones and leaves some out. Here the sample spans about 180,000 clones, about four fifths being singletons. Specimen: peripheral blood. These receptors all stem from a woman aged 55-70 years with COVID-19, enrolled during active disease.

V gene TRBV19 combines with J gene TRBJ1-3; TRBD1 might be the D (5 bases). This CDR3 has 18 amino acids. Trimming took off 2 bases at V and 0 bases at J, with 17 bases between the two ends. Germline V gene sequence: CDR1 LNHDA, CDR2 SQIVND (reference sequence). The CDR3 here is CASSIPTRRTSSGNTIYF. The CDR3, as DNA: TGTGCCAGTAGTATACCAACCCGCCGGACAAGCTCTGGAAACACCATATATTTT.

The chain links TRBV28 to TRBJ1-5, with D maybe TRBD1 (6 bases). Per the germline V gene, CDR1 is MDHEN and CDR2 is SYDVKM. The CDR3 is 13 amino acids. Trimming removed 9 bases from V and 5 bases from J, with 14 bases in between. CDR3 sequence: CASGQQGHQPQHF. The CDR3 nucleotides are TGTGCCAGTGGGCAACAGGGACATCAGCCCCAGCATTTT.

This clone came up a few times. The rearrangement links TRBV28 to TRBJ1-4; 12 nucleotides line up with TRBD1. CDR1 is MDHEN, CDR2 SYDVKM, per germline. This CDR3 has 18 amino acids. The junction had 11 bases not matched to a gene; V was cut back by 6 bases and J by 3 bases. The DNA of the CDR3 is TGTGCCAGCAGGTCCGTCTGGGGACAGGGGGCTGCTAATGAAAAACTGTTTTTT. This encodes CASRSVWGQGAANEKLFF.

The V call is TRBV11-2, the J call TRBJ2-3; D gene unclear. The CDR3 is 12 amino acids. V lost 4 bases and J lost 0, with 2 bases in between. Germline CDR1 reads SGHAT; CDR2 reads FQNNGV. CDR3 nucleotide sequence: TGTGCCAGCAGCTCTAGCACAGATACGCAGTATTTT. As protein: CASSSSTDTQYF. Complete variable domain (other parts from reference TRBV11-2 and TRBJ2-3): EAGVAQSPRYKIIEKRQSVAFWCNPISGHATLYWYQQILGQGPKLLIQFQNNGVVDDSQLPKDRFSAERLKGVDSTLKIQPAKLEDSAVYLCASSSSTDTQYFGPGTRLTVL.

J is TRBJ2-7 and V is TRBV6-5; perhaps TRBD1 as D (5 bases). This CDR3 is 13 amino acids long. The germline gives CDR1 MNHEY, CDR2 SVGAGI. V lost 6 bases and J 2 bases, leaving 11 bases between the germline ends. The CDR3 DNA reads TGTGCCAGCAGCACTGACAGCCCCTACGAGCAGTACTTC. Its translation: CASSTDSPYEQYF.

V and J are TRBV13 and TRBJ2-3; 8 bases are a match to TRBD1. The CDR3 contains 14 residues. V trimming: 6 bases; J trimming: 10 bases; junction bases outside the gene matches: 12. From germline, CDR1 is PRHDT and CDR2 FYEKMQ (reference sequence). This CDR3 is CASSSGTGPRAQYF. DNA of the CDR3: TGTGCCAGCAGTTCCGGGACAGGCCCCCGGGCGCAGTATTTT.

V and J are TRBV2 and TRBJ2-3, with 8 bases matching TRBD1. V lost 7 bases, J lost 8 bases, and 11 bases stayed unmatched. The CDR3 is 14 amino acids. The germline V gene has CDR1 SNHLY and CDR2 FYNNEI. CDR3 residues: CASKRTGPEGTQYF. CDR3 in DNA: TGTGCCAGCAAGAGGACAGGGCCGGAGGGTACGCAGTATTTT.

V gene TRBV5-1 combines with J gene TRBJ1-2, with D perhaps matching TRBD1 (6 bases). V was pared by 1 base and J by 4 bases, with 11 bases between. From germline, CDR1 is SGHRS and CDR2 YFSETQ. The CDR3 contains 14 residues. The CDR3 DNA follows: TGCGCCAGCAGCTTGACAGGGTCGGGCTATGGCTACACCTTC. Translating it yields CASSLTGSGYGYTF.

The V call is TRBV19, the J call TRBJ2-7, with 7 positions matching TRBD2. The germline gives CDR1 LNHDA, CDR2 SQIVND (reference sequence). J lost 3 bases, V lost 3 bases, and 11 bases had no gene match. The CDR3 contains 16 residues. This CDR3 is CASSIPSASGRYEQYF. The CDR3 DNA reads as TGTGCCAGTAGTATCCCTTCGGCTAGCGGTCGCTACGAGCAGTACTTC.

About this clone itself: The sample carries other DNA sequences with the same CDR3. This rearrangement joins TRBV3-1 (or the pseudogene TRBV3-2) to TRBJ1-2; TRBD1 matches at 9 bases. Germline CDR1 is LGHDT and CDR2 is YNNKEL (reference sequence). This CDR3 is built from 12 residues. V was pared by 3 bases and J by 8 bases, with 1 base of the junction left unmatched. DNA of the CDR3: TGTGCCAGCAGCCAGGACAGGGGCGGCTACACCTTC. This gives the protein CASSQDRGGYTF.

Turning to this clone: The sample carries other DNA sequences with the same CDR3. The J gene is TRBJ2-1, the V gene TRBV5-1; 11 bases match TRBD2. V dropped 6 bases and J dropped 4; count of bases not matched to a gene: 3. Looked up from germline, CDR1 is SGHRS and CDR2 is YFSETQ. The CDR3 sequence is 14 residues long. The chain's CDR3 is CASTASGGYNEQFF. The CDR3 DNA sequence: TGCGCCAGCACCGCTAGCGGGGGGTACAATGAGCAGTTCTTC.

V gene TRBV7-2 combines with J gene TRBJ2-1; 8 positions match TRBD2. V lost 4 bases and J lost 6; bases outside the gene matches: 11. The CDR3 is 16 amino acids. Per the germline V gene, CDR1 is SGHTA and CDR2 is FQGNSA. The CDR3 region has the DNA TGTGCCAGCAGCTGGGAAACGGGGGGGCTGCTCAATGAGCAGTTCTTC. This codes for CASSWETGGLLNEQFF.

The CDR3 nucleotides read TGTGCCAGCAGCGTACCGGGTCTGAACACTGAAGCTTTCTTT. This gives the protein CASSVPGLNTEAFF. The V call is TRBV28, the J call TRBJ1-1; D is ambiguous. Germline V gives CDR1 MDHEN, CDR2 SYDVKM. Trimming removed 6 bases from V and 0 bases from J, with 11 bases in between. The CDR3 contains 14 residues.

In this sample, this clone turned up many times. The chain uses TRBV11-2 and TRBJ2-7, with TRBD1 as a possible D gene (7 bases). Germline V gene sequence: CDR1 SGHAT, CDR2 FQNNGV. V dropped 5 bases and J dropped 2 bases, with 13 bases sitting between them. CDR3 length: 14 amino acids. The CDR3 reads CASSQTGRTYEQYF. For the CDR3, the DNA is TGTGCCAGCAGCCAGACAGGGAGGACCTACGAGCAGTACTTC. The variable domain in full, completed from reference TRBV11-2 and TRBJ2-7, reads EAGVAQSPRYKIIEKRQSVAFWCNPISGHATLYWYQQILGQGPKLLIQFQNNGVVDDSQLPKDRFSAERLKGVDSTLKIQPAKLEDSAVYLCASSQTGRTYEQYFGPGTRLTVT.

The chain combines TRBV3-1 (or the pseudogene TRBV3-2) with TRBJ1-3, with 7 bases identical to TRBD1. The CDR3 loop spans 14 amino acids. Trimming took 4 bases from V and 2 from J; bases not matched to a gene: 2. The germline V gene encodes CDR1 LGHDT and CDR2 YNNKEL (reference sequence). The CDR3 here is CASSRGTAGNTIYF. The CDR3 DNA is TGTGCCAGCAGCCGAGGGACAGCTGGAAACACCATATATTTT.

The rearrangement joins TRBV11-2 to TRBJ2-7; weak D call: TRBD1 (5 bases). Germline V gene data show CDR1 as SGHAT and CDR2 as FQNNGV. Deletions cut 6 bases from V and 2 bases from J, with 11 bases between. The CDR3 covers 13 residues. The CDR3 nucleotides are TGTGCCAGCAGGAAAGGGGTGACCTACGAGCAGTACTTC. This encodes CASRKGVTYEQYF. Drawing the rest from reference TRBV11-2 and TRBJ2-7, the complete variable domain is EAGVAQSPRYKIIEKRQSVAFWCNPISGHATLYWYQQILGQGPKLLIQFQNNGVVDDSQLPKDRFSAERLKGVDSTLKIQPAKLEDSAVYLCASRKGVTYEQYFGPGTRLTVT.

The chain combines TRBV18 with TRBJ1-2; D remains ambiguous. V lost 2 bases and J lost 4, with 14 bases in between. Germline V lookup: CDR1 KGHSH, CDR2 LQKENI. This CDR3 is built from 15 residues. This CDR3 reads CASSPRNGGSYGYTF. CDR3 sequence (DNA): TGTGCCAGCTCACCAAGAAATGGAGGAAGCTATGGCTACACCTTC.

The chain is built from TRBV9 and TRBJ1-5; the D is unclear. The V gene lost 0 bases and the J gene lost 0 bases, with 10 bases spanning the gap. The CDR3 covers 16 residues. CDR1 and CDR2 from the germline V gene are SGDLS and YYNGEE. DNA of the CDR3: TGTGCCAGCAGCGTAGGGGCGGGTGGTAGCAATCAGCCCCAGCATTTT. Translating it yields CASSVGAGGSNQPQHF.

V and J are TRBV7-8 and TRBJ1-1; D gene unclear. Between the trimmed V and J ends, which lost 0 bases and 0 bases, there was a span of 8 bases. The CDR3 totals 15 residues. CDR1 and CDR2 (germline): SGHVS, FQNEAQ. CDR3 sequence: CASSLAPVLNTEAFF. DNA for the CDR3: TGTGCCAGCAGCTTAGCGCCGGTCCTGAACACTGAAGCTTTCTTT.

The genes are TRBV6-5 and TRBJ2-2, with D perhaps TRBD2 (5 bases). CDR3 length: 13 residues. Per the germline V gene, CDR1 is MNHEY and CDR2 is SVGAGI. V was trimmed by 5 bases and J by 4 bases, leaving 8 bases between them. In DNA, the CDR3 is TGTGCCAGCAGTAGCGCGGGCACCGGGGAGCTGTTTTTT. It codes for CASSSAGTGELFF.

Notes on this clone: Distinct nucleotide sequences in the sample also encode this CDR3. The chain combines TRBV5-1 with TRBJ2-1; no clear D gene. Germline V gene data show CDR1 as SGHRS and CDR2 as YFSETQ. The V end was cut by 4 bases, the J end by 4 bases, with 9 bases between. There are 13 residues in the CDR3. CDR3 nucleotides: TGCGCCAGCAGCCCGACTGGATACAATGAGCAGTTCTTC. Amino acid sequence: CASSPTGYNEQFF. The entire variable domain, with the rest obtained from reference TRBV5-1 and TRBJ2-1, is as follows: KAGVTQTPRYLIKTRGQQVTLSCSPISGHRSVSWYQQTPGQGLQFLFEYFSETQRNKGNFPGRFSGRQFSNSRSEMNVSTLELGDSALYLCASSPTGYNEQFFGPGTRLTVL.

V and J are TRBV6-5 and TRBJ1-4; 7 nucleotides match TRBD1. The J segment lost 4 bases and the V segment lost 7 bases, leaving 9 bases of the junction unmatched. Germline V gene sequence: CDR1 MNHEY, CDR2 SVGAGI. The CDR3 is 15 residues long. CDR3 sequence: CASNPGTVRNEKLFF. CDR3 nucleotides: TGTGCCAGCAACCCTGGGACAGTGCGTAATGAAAAACTGTTTTTT.